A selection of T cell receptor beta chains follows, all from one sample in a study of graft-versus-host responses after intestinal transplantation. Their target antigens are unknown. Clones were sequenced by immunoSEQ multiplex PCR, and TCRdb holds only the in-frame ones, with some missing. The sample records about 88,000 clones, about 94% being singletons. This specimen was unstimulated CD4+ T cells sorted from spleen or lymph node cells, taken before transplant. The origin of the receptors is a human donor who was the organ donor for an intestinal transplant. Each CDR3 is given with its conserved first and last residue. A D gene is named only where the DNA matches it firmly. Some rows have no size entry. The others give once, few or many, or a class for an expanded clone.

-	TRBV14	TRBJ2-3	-	TGTGCCAGCAGCCAGGCAGATACGCAGTATTTT	CASSQADTQYF
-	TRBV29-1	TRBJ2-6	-	TGCAGCGTTCGGACTGGGGCCAACGTCCTGACTTTC	CSVRTGANVLTF
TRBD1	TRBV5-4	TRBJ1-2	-	TGTGCCAGCAGCCCGGGGACAGGGGGTTTTGGAGGCTACACCTTC	CASSPGTGGFGGYTF
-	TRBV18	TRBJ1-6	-	TGTGCCAGCTCACGTGAGCTAAGTGCCTATAATTCACCCCTCCACTTT	CASSRELSAYNSPLHF
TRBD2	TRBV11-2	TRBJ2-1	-	TGTGCCAGCAGCCCGGGGACTAGCCACTACAATGAGCAGTTCTTC	CASSPGTSHYNEQFF
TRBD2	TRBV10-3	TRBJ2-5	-	TGTGCCATCAGGGTAGCGGGGGCCGAGGAGACCCAGTACTTC	CAIRVAGAEETQYF
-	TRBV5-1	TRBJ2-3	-	TGCGCCAGCTGTCCGGTCGGGGGGCATGATACGCAGTATTTT	CASCPVGGHDTQYF
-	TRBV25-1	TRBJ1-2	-	TGTGCCAGCAGTGGGGGGGGGCATGGCTACACCTTC	CASSGGGHGYTF
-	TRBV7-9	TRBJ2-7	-	TGTGCCAGCAGCAGGGGCGACGGCTCCTACGAGCAGTACTTC	CASSRGDGSYEQYF
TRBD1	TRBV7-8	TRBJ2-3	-	TGTGCCAGCAGCTCAGCCGGGACAGGGGACACAGATACGCAGTATTTT	CASSSAGTGDTDTQYF
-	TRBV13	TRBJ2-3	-	TGTGCCAGCAGCTACAATAGTGCGATTCTAGATACGCAGTATTTT	CASSYNSAILDTQYF
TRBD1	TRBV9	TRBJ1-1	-	TGTGCCAGCAGCGTAGGGACAGGCACTGAAGCTTTCTTT	CASSVGTGTEAFF
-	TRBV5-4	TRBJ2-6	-	TGTGCCAGCAGCTTGGAGTACAGGGCGGCTGGGGCCAACGTCCTGACTTTC	CASSLEYRAAGANVLTF
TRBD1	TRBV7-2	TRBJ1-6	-	TGTGCCACCTTAAGACAGGGACGGAATTCACCCCTCCACTTT	CATLRQGRNSPLHF
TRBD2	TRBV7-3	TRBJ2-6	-	TGTGCCAGTTCTAGACTAGCGGTAGGCTCTGGGGCCAACGTCCTGACTTTC	CASSRLAVGSGANVLTF
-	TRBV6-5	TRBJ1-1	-	TGTGCCAGCAGTTTGGGGGACACTGAAGCTTTCTTT	CASSLGDTEAFF
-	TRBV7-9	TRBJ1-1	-	TGTGCCAGCAGCTTAGCGTGGGGGGCGAACACTGAAGCTTTCTTT	CASSLAWGANTEAFF
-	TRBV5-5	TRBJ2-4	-	TGTGCCAGCAGCCACCGTATGATAGCCAAAAACATTCAGTACTTC	CASSHRMIAKNIQYF
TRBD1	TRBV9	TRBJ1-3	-	TGTGCCAGCAGTAAGTTGGCTGGGACAGTGTCCCCCTCTGGAAACACCATATATTTT	CASSKLAGTVSPSGNTIYF
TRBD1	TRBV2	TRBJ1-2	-	TGTGCCAGCAGTGAAGTCGGAACAGGGGGTGGCTACACCTTC	CASSEVGTGGGYTF
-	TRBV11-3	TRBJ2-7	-	TGTGCCAGCAGCTTAGATCGGGGCGAGCAGTACTTC	CASSLDRGEQYF
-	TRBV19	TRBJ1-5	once	TGTGCCAGTAGTATAGTGTATAGCAATCAGCCCCAGCATTTT	CASSIVYSNQPQHF
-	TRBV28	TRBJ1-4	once	TGTGCCAGCAGTACCCCGGCAACTAATGAAAAACTGTTTTTT	CASSTPATNEKLFF
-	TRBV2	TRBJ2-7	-	TGTGCCAGCAGTGAAGGACCCCGAGGCTACGAGCAGTACTTC	CASSEGPRGYEQYF
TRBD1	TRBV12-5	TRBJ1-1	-	TGTGCTAGTGGCTGGACCTCTGCCACACCGCGCGACAGGGTGAACACTGAAGCTTTCTTT	CASGWTSATPRDRVNTEAFF
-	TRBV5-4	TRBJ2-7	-	TGTGCCAGCAGCCCCGGGTCTAACTACGAGCAGTACTTC	CASSPGSNYEQYF
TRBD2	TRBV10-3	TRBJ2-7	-	TGTGCCATCAGTGCACTAGCGGGGTCCTACGAGCAGTACTTC	CAISALAGSYEQYF
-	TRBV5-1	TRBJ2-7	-	TGCGCCACCTGTCCTTGCGAGCAGTACTTC	CATCPCEQYF
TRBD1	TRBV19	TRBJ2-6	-	TGTGCCAGTAGTACGGGGACAGGGGGCGTTTTCTCTGGGGCCAACGTCCTGACTTTC	CASSTGTGGVFSGANVLTF
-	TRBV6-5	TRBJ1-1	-	TGTGCCAGCAGCCGTGGACAGAATGAAGCTTTCTTT	CASSRGQNEAFF
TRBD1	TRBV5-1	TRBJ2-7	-	TGCGCCAGCAGCCCGGGGGACAGGGGGTACGAGCAGTACTTC	CASSPGDRGYEQYF
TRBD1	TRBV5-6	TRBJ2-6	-	TGTGCCAGCAGCACCGGGACAGGGGTAGCTGGGGCCAACGTCCTGACTTTC	CASSTGTGVAGANVLTF
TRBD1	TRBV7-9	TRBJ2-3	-	TGTGCCAGCAGCTACAGGGGGGGCACAGATACGCAGTATTTT	CASSYRGGTDTQYF
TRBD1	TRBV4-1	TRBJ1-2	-	TGCGCCAGCAGCCAAAGACCGGGACAGAATAACTATGGCTACACCTTC	CASSQRPGQNNYGYTF
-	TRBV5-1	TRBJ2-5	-	TGCGCCAGCAGCTTGGTTCAGGGGTGGGAGTACTTC	CASSLVQGWEYF
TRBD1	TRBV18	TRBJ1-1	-	TGTGCCAGCTCACCACTAAAGACAGGGTCGGTGAACACTGAAGCTTTCTTT	CASSPLKTGSVNTEAFF
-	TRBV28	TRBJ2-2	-	TGTGCCACCAAACACCACAGGGAACCCGGGGAGCTGTTTTTT	CATKHHREPGELFF
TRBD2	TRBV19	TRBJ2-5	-	TGTGCCAGTAGTACCACGACCCGACTAGCGGGGGCTCAAGAGGCCCAGTACTTC	CASSTTTRLAGAQEAQYF
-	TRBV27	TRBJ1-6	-	TGTGCCAGCAGTTTAGTTTCGGGGGATTCACCCCTCCACTTT	CASSLVSGDSPLHF
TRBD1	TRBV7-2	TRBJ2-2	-	TGTGCCAGCAGCTTCAGGGGGACAGGGATCACCGGGGAGCTGTTTTTT	CASSFRGTGITGELFF
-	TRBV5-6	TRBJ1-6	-	TGTGCCAGCAGCTTGAGAGGGGGGAATTCACCCCTCCACTTT	CASSLRGGNSPLHF
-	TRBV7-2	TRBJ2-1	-	TGTGCCAGCAGCTTAAGGATGGTGGGGGGTGAGCAGTTCTTC	CASSLRMVGGEQFF
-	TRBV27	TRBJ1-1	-	TGTGCCAGCAGCTCCGGTGGGAACACTGAAGCTTTCTTT	CASSSGGNTEAFF
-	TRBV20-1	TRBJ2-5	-	TGCAGTGCGGCTACGGAGACCCAGTACTTC	CSAATETQYF
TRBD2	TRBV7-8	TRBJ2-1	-	TGTGCCAGCAGCCCGCTAGCGGGGGGAGGCGATGAGCAGTTCTTC	CASSPLAGGGDEQFF
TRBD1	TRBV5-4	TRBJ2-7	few	TGTGCCAGCAAGGACAGGGACTCCTACGAGCAGTACTTC	CASKDRDSYEQYF
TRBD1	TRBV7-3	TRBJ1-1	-	TGTGCCAGCAGTCGGGACAGGGCGGGCACTGAAGCTTTCTTT	CASSRDRAGTEAFF